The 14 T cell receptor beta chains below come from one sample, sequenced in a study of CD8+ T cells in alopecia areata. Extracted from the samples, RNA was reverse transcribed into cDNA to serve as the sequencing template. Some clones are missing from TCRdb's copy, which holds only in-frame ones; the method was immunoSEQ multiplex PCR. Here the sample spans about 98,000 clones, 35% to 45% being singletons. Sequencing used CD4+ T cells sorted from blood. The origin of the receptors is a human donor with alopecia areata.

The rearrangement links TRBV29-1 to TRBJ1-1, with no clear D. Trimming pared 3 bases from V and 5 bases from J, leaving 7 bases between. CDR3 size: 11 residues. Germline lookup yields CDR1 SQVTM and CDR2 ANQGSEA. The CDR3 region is CSVDHRTEAFF. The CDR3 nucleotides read TGCAGCGTTGATCATCGAACTGAAGCTTTCTTT.

In DNA form, the CDR3 reads TGCGCCAGCAGCCAAGAGGGACAGAGTGGGGAGACCCAGTACTTC. This translates into CASSQEGQSGETQYF. The V call is TRBV4-3, the J call TRBJ2-5; TRBD1 aligns across 7 bases. The V gene's germline CDR1 is LGHNA and CDR2 YSLEER. The CDR3 has 15 residues. V lost 0 bases, J lost 5 bases, and 6 bases stayed unmatched.

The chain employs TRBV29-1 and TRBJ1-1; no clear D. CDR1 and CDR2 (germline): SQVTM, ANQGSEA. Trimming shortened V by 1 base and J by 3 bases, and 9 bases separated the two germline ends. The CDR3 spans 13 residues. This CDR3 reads CSVEASMDTEAFF. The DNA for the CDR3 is TGCAGCGTTGAAGCCTCCATGGACACTGAAGCTTTCTTT.

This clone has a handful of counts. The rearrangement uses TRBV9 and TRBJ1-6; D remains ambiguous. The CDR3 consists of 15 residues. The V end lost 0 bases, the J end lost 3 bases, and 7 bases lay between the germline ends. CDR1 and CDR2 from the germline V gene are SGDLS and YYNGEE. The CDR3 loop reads CASSVGPLYNSPLHF. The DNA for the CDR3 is TGTGCCAGCAGCGTAGGCCCACTCTATAATTCACCCCTCCACTTT.

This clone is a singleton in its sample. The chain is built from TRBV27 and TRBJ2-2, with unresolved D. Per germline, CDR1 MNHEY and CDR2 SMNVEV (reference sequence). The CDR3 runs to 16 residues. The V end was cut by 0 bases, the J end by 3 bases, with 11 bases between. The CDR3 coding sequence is TGTGCCAGCAGTTTATCGGGTCAGGCCGACACCGGGGAGCTGTTTTTT. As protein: CASSLSGQADTGELFF.

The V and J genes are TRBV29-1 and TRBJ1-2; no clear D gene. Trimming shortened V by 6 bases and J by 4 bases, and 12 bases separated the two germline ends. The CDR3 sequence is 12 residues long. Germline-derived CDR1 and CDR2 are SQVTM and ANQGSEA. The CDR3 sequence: CSVEERLYGYTF. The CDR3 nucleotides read TGCAGCGTGGAGGAACGGCTCTATGGCTACACCTTC.

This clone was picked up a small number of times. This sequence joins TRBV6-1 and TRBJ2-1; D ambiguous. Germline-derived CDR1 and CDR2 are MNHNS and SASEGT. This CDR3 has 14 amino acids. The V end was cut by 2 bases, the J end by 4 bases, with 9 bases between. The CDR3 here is CASSEQAPYNEQFF. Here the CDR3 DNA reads TGTGCCAGCAGTGAACAGGCACCTTACAATGAGCAGTTCTTC.

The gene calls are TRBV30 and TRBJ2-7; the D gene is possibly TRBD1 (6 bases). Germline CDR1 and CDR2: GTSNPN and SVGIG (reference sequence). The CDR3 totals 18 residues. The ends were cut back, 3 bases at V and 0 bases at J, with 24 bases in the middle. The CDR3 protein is CAWRQRTLQGFSSYEQYF. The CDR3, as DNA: TGTGCCTGGAGGCAAAGAACCTTACAGGGCTTCAGCTCCTACGAGCAGTACTTC.

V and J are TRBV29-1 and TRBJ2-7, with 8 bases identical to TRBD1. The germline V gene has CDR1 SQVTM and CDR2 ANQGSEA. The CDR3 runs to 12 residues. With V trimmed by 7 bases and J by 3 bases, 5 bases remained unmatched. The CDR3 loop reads CSGDRGGYEQYF. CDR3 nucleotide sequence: TGCAGCGGAGACAGGGGAGGCTACGAGCAGTACTTC.

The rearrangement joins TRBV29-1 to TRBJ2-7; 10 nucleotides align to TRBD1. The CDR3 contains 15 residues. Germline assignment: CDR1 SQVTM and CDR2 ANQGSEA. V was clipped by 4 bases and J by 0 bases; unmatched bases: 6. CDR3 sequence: CSVARQGAVSYEQYF. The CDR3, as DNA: TGCAGCGTTGCTCGACAGGGGGCAGTCTCCTACGAGCAGTACTTC.

The CDR3, as DNA: TGCAGCCCCGGGAGCCCCTACGAGCAGTACTTC. Its translation is CSPGSPYEQYF. The V gene is TRBV29-1, the J gene TRBJ2-7, with D maybe TRBD2 (6 bases). Germline V gives CDR1 SQVTM, CDR2 ANQGSEA. V was trimmed by 8 bases and J by 2 bases, leaving 10 bases between them. The CDR3 consists of 11 residues.

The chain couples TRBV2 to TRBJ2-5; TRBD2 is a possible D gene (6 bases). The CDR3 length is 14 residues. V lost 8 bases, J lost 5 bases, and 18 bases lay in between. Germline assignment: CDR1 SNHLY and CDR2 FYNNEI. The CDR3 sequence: CASAPGGSRETQYF. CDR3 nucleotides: TGTGCCAGCGCTCCCGGGGGATCGCGGGAGACCCAGTACTTC.

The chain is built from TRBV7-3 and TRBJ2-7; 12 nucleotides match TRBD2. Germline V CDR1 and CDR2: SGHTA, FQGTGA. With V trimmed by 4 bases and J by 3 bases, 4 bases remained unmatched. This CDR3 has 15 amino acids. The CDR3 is CASSSLAGGHYEQYF. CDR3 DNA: TGTGCCAGCAGCTCACTAGCGGGGGGACACTACGAGCAGTACTTC. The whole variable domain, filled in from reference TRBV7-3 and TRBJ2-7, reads GAGVSQTPSNKVTEKGKYVELRCDPISGHTALYWYRQSLGQGPEFLIYFQGTGAADDSGLPNDRFFAVRPEGSVSTLKIQRTERGDSAVYLCASSSLAGGHYEQYFGPGTRLTVT.

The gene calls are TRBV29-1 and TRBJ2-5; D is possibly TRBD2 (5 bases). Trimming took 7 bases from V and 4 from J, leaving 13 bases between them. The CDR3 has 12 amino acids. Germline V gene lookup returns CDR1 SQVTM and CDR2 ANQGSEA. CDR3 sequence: CSGEGTGETQYF. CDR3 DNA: TGCAGCGGAGAGGGTACCGGAGAGACCCAGTACTTC.